These 21 T cell receptor beta chains were all obtained from the same sample, sequenced in a study of blood T cell repertoires in COVID-19. The repertoire was sequenced with immunoSEQ multiplex PCR; TCRdb's copy has only in-frame clones and lacks some. Of roughly 450,000 clones in the sample, about 90% are singletons; the top ten hold 0.6%. The sample consisted of PBMCs or T cells enriched from blood (not recorded which). The source is a man younger than 35 who had recovered from COVID-19.

V and J are TRBV5-1 and TRBJ2-7, with 11 bases fitting TRBD2. V dropped 5 bases and J dropped 6; count of bases not matched to a gene: 4. The germline gives CDR1 SGHRS, CDR2 YFSETQ. The CDR3 has 13 residues. The CDR3 loop is CASRTSGGSEQYF. Here the CDR3 DNA reads TGCGCCAGCAGAACTAGCGGGGGATCCGAGCAGTACTTC.

This clone was seen only a few times. V is TRBV19 and J is TRBJ2-5, with a tentative D call TRBD2 (6 bases). Trimming took 1 base from V and 5 from J, leaving 14 bases between them. Germline V lookup: CDR1 LNHDA, CDR2 SQIVND (reference sequence). The CDR3 has 15 amino acids. CDR3 region: CASSIGGRREETQYF. The DNA for the CDR3 is TGTGCCAGTAGTATAGGGGGACGCCGGGAGGAGACCCAGTACTTC.

V and J are TRBV7-2 and TRBJ1-4; D unclear. CDR1 SGHTA and CDR2 FQGNSA come from the germline V gene. Trimming removed 4 bases from V and 0 bases from J, with 12 bases in between. The CDR3 is 16 residues long. DNA of the CDR3: TGTGCCAGCAGCTCTCGGAGTTCGGCAACTAATGAAAAACTGTTTTTT. Translated: CASSSRSSATNEKLFF.

The CDR3 DNA reads TGTGCCAGCAGCTTATCTCGGTCGGGAGCGGGAGGGTTCGAGCAGTTCTTC. This encodes CASSLSRSGAGGFEQFF. The genes are TRBV7-3 and TRBJ2-1; 10 nucleotides match TRBD2. V shed 2 bases and J 10 bases; nucleotides not matched to a gene: 14. The CDR3 runs to 17 residues. Germline V gene lookup returns CDR1 SGHTA and CDR2 FQGTGA.

This clone showed up just once. V and J are TRBV12-3 or TRBV12-4 and TRBJ1-2; weak D call: TRBD1 (5 bases). V was cut by 11 bases and J by 7 bases, with 14 bases left in between. This CDR3 spans 11 amino acids. The CDR3 region is CASTGGGGYTF. In DNA, the CDR3 is TGTGCCTCGACTGGGGGGGGTGGCTACACCTTC.

This rearrangement joins TRBV28 to TRBJ1-1; 8 bases agree with TRBD1. The CDR3 covers 11 residues. The V gene end was trimmed by 8 bases and the J gene end by 10 bases; junction bases not matched to a gene: 6. CDR1 is MDHEN, CDR2 SYDVKM, per germline. CDR3 region: CASGTGGIAFF. CDR3 DNA sequence: TGTGCCAGCGGTACAGGGGGAATAGCTTTCTTT.

This rearrangement joins TRBV30 to TRBJ2-1; possibly TRBD2 for D (5 bases). The CDR3 runs 12 residues. Trimming cost V 0 bases and J 9 bases, with 9 bases left between them. Germline V gene data show CDR1 as GTSNPN and CDR2 as SVGIG (reference sequence). The CDR3 DNA is TGTGCCTGGAGTGTAGAGGCGGGTGAGCAGTTCTTC. Protein: CAWSVEAGEQFF.

The chain carries TRBV4-2 and TRBJ2-1; the match to TRBD1 covers 9 bases. With V trimmed by 4 bases and J by 9 bases, 7 bases remained unmatched. The CDR3 extends over 14 amino acids. Germline loops: CDR1 LGHNA, CDR2 YNFKEQ. CDR3 bases: TGTGCCAGCAGCCGGGACAGGGAGAGCGGTGAGCAGTTCTTC. Translation gives CASSRDRESGEQFF.

The V gene is TRBV30, the J gene TRBJ2-7; D is perhaps TRBD1 (7 bases). Germline V gene sequence: CDR1 GTSNPN, CDR2 SVGIG (reference sequence). V was cut by 4 bases and J by 8 bases, with 18 bases left in between. The CDR3 totals 13 residues. The CDR3 DNA sequence: TGTGCCTGGACCCCCGAGACAGGGAGGCAGCAGTACTTC. It codes for CAWTPETGRQQYF.

J is TRBJ2-2 and V is TRBV11-3; no clear D. Trimming stripped 2 bases from V and 5 bases from J, with 6 bases between. The CDR3 extends over 13 amino acids. Germline CDR1 SGHNT, CDR2 YENEEA. CDR3 in amino acids: CASSLRSTGELFF. In DNA form, the CDR3 reads TGTGCCAGCAGCTTAAGGAGTACCGGGGAGCTGTTTTTT.

The V call is TRBV11-3, the J call TRBJ2-7, with TRBD2 identical over 9 bases. The trim removed 2 bases at V and 7 bases at J, leaving 3 bases unmatched. From germline, CDR1 is SGHNT and CDR2 YENEEA. This CDR3 spans 13 amino acids. CDR3 protein: CASSLLAGKEQYF. CDR3 nucleotides: TGTGCCAGCAGCTTACTAGCGGGAAAGGAGCAGTACTTC.

The rearrangement uses TRBV10-3 and TRBJ2-1; TRBD1 matches 9 bases. This CDR3 spans 15 amino acids. V lost 3 bases, J lost 5 bases, and 5 bases stayed unmatched. Germline CDR1 ENHRY, CDR2 SYGVKD. CDR3: CAISDDRGRNNEQFF. DNA for the CDR3: TGTGCCATCAGTGACGACAGGGGGAGAAACAATGAGCAGTTCTTC.

Concerning this clone: In the same sample, other DNA sequences code for this CDR3. The rearrangement joins TRBV9 to TRBJ1-6; 9 bases fit TRBD1. With 0 bases clipped from V and 10 bases from J, the junction kept 5 bases outside the gene matches. This CDR3 is 15 amino acids long. Per germline, CDR1 SGDLS and CDR2 YYNGEE. The CDR3 reads CASSVGGTGNSPLHF. CDR3 DNA: TGTGCCAGCAGCGTAGGGGGGACAGGGAACTCACCCCTCCACTTT. The full variable domain, with the rest looked up from reference TRBV9 and TRBJ1-6, is DSGVTQTPKHLITATGQRVTLRCSPRSGDLSVYWYQQSLDQGLQFLIQYYNGEERAKGNILERFSAQQFPDLHSELNLSSLELGDSALYFCASSVGGTGNSPLHFGNGTRLTVT.

With regard to this clone: A read error may account for a junction end that differs from germline. The chain combines TRBV27 with TRBJ1-6; 7 nucleotides agree with TRBD1. The germline V gene has CDR1 MNHEY and CDR2 SMNVEV (reference sequence). The CDR3 length is 11 residues. The CDR3 reads CASSFGTASPF. CDR3 coding DNA: TGTGCCAGCAGTTTTGGGACAGCTAGTCCCTTT.

The chain carries TRBV21-1 and TRBJ2-1; no check of the table's D call, TRBD2, against the DNA was made. TRBV21-1 is listed as a pseudogene. The CDR3 has 15 residues. Here the CDR3 DNA reads TGTGCCAGCAGCCTAGGACTAGCGGTCTACAATGAGCAGTTCTTC. Translating it yields CASSLGLAVYNEQFF.

The J gene is TRBJ2-5, the V gene TRBV5-8, with D perhaps TRBD2 (6 bases). The CDR3 sequence is 15 residues long. CDR1 is SGHTS and CDR2 is YDEGEE in the germline V gene. V gave up 4 bases and J gave up 5 bases, with 18 bases separating them. In DNA form, the CDR3 reads TGTGCCAGCAGCCTGGAAGGCGGGCGGGGTGAGACCCAGTACTTC. Amino acid sequence: CASSLEGGRGETQYF.

The CDR3, as DNA: TGCGCCAGCAGCTTCCCGGGACTAGAGGGCACCGGGGAGCTGTTTTTT. Translation: CASSFPGLEGTGELFF. This chain connects TRBV5-1 to TRBJ2-2; 8 bases are a match to TRBD2. The length of the CDR3 is 16 residues. In germline, CDR1 is SGHRS, CDR2 YFSETQ. V shed 2 bases and J 4 bases; nucleotides not matched to a gene: 7.

The chain has TRBV15 and TRBJ2-1; 8 bases fit TRBD1. V was clipped by 6 bases and J by 5 bases; unmatched bases: 6. Germline V gene lookup returns CDR1 LNHNV and CDR2 YYDKDF (reference sequence). The CDR3 covers 14 residues. Here the CDR3 reads CATRRDRTDNEQFF. CDR3 DNA: TGTGCCACCAGACGGGACAGGACTGACAATGAGCAGTTCTTC. Filled out from reference TRBV15 and TRBJ2-1, the complete variable domain reads DAMVIQNPRYQVTQFGKPVTLSCSQTLNHNVMYWYQQKSSQAPKLLFHYYDKDFNNEADTPDNFQSRRPNTSFCFLDIRSPGLGDTAMYLCATRRDRTDNEQFFGPGTRLTVL.

The rearrangement uses TRBV5-4 and TRBJ1-2; D is perhaps TRBD1 (5 bases). CDR1 is SGHNT and CDR2 is YYREEE in the germline V gene (reference sequence). V was cut by 2 bases and J by 4 bases, with 15 bases left in between. The CDR3 sequence is 15 residues long. CDR3: CASSLQATGVYGYTF. CDR3 DNA: TGTGCCAGCAGCTTACAGGCTACCGGTGTCTATGGCTACACCTTC.

This clone has just a few counts. The gene calls are TRBV6-5 and TRBJ1-6, with D possibly being TRBD1 (6 bases). This CDR3 is built from 15 residues. The germline V gene encodes CDR1 MNHEY and CDR2 SVGAGI. Trimming took 6 bases from V and 3 from J, leaving 12 bases between them. CDR3 protein: CASRGRQDYNSPLHF. The CDR3 region has the DNA TGTGCCAGCAGGGGTAGACAGGACTATAATTCACCCCTCCACTTT.

This clone is a singleton in its sample. The chain uses TRBV7-9 and TRBJ1-1; 7 nucleotides align to TRBD1. Per germline, CDR1 SEHNR and CDR2 FQNEAQ (reference sequence). Unmatched junction bases numbered 5, after V lost 4 bases and J lost 0 bases. The CDR3 spans 15 residues. CDR3 sequence (DNA): TGTGCCAGCAGCTCGTACAGGGGAGTGAACACTGAAGCTTTCTTT. This translates into CASSSYRGVNTEAFF.